A selection of T cell receptor beta chains follows, all from one sample in a study of T-cell memory formation after mild COVID-19. TCRdb re-called the 5' RACE reads through MiXCR, storing one row per CDR3 protein. The sample includes about 400,000 distinct CDR3 sequences, around a sixth of them seen just once. The material sequenced was PBMCs or a T cell subset sorted from them (not recorded which). These receptors came from a man younger than 35 who had mild COVID-19 (a few samples of this study predate the infection). Cell type and time point are not known. The CDR3 runs from the conserved cysteine through the conserved F or W. D genes are given only for firm matches. Rows give clone size only sometimes, using once, few, many, or a class for an expanded clone.

J | V | size | D | CDR3 | DNA
TRBJ1-1 | TRBV5-6 | few | . | CASRGSWGPLNTEAFF | TGTGCCAGCAGGGGGAGCTGGGGGCCCTTGAACACTGAAGCTTTCTTT
TRBJ1-1 | TRBV12-3/TRBV12-4 | few | . | CASKIGIMNTEAFF | TGTGCCAGCAAAATAGGGATAATGAACACTGAAGCTTTCTTT
TRBJ2-2 | TRBV12-3/TRBV12-4 | few | TRBD2 | CASSPSPGLAGLGDTGELFF | TGTGCCAGCAGTCCGTCCCCGGGACTAGCGGGGTTGGGAGACACCGGGGAGCTGTTTTTT
TRBJ2-1 | TRBV5-1 | few | TRBD1 | CASSIRQGSHEQFF | TGCGCCAGCAGCATTCGACAGGGATCCCATGAGCAGTTCTTC
TRBJ2-1 | TRBV28 | . | . | CASSSGFRNEQFF | TGTGCCAGCAGTTCGGGCTTCCGGAATGAGCAGTTCTTC
TRBJ2-3 | TRBV7-2 | . | TRBD2 | CASSFSGGALDTQYF | TGTGCCAGCAGCTTTAGCGGGGGGGCCCTAGATACGCAGTATTTT
TRBJ2-7 | TRBV5-1 | few | . | CASSPRIPNSYEQYF | TGCGCCAGCAGCCCTAGAATCCCAAACTCCTACGAGCAGTACTTC
TRBJ1-1 | TRBV7-9 | few | TRBD1 | CASSSGTGIILYTEAFF | TGTGCCAGCAGCTCCGGGACAGGGATTATTCTGTACACTGAAGCTTTCTTT
TRBJ1-1 | TRBV5-1 | . | . | CASRVRVDTEAFF | TGCGCCAGCAGAGTTCGGGTGGACACTGAAGCTTTCTTT
TRBJ2-3 | TRBV5-1 | few | . | CASSLVGDGDTQYF | TGCGCCAGCAGCTTGGTGGGGGATGGAGATACGCAGTATTTT
TRBJ2-5 | TRBV5-1 | . | TRBD1 | CASSYPGGVGETQYF | TGCGCCAGCAGCTACCCAGGGGGAGTTGGAGAGACCCAGTACTTC
TRBJ1-5 | TRBV20-1 | few | . | CSARTGLRVNQPQHF | TGCAGTGCTAGGACAGGACTTCGGGTCAATCAGCCCCAGCATTTT
TRBJ1-1 | TRBV6-5 | few | . | CATAGRISTEAFF | TGTGCCACCGCGGGAAGGATTTCCACTGAAGCTTTCTTT
TRBJ2-5 | TRBV12-5 | . | . | CASGEGVRETQYF | TGTGCTAGTGGGGAAGGGGTTAGAGAGACCCAGTACTTC
TRBJ1-1 | TRBV5-1 | . | . | CASSPRRANTEAFF | TGCGCCAGCAGCCCCCGTCGGGCGAACACTGAAGCTTTCTTT
TRBJ2-3 | TRBV12-3/TRBV12-4 | . | . | CASSLGPAEPSRADTQYF | TGTGCCAGCAGTTTGGGCCCAGCGGAACCCTCCAGGGCAGATACGCAGTATTTT
TRBJ1-6 | TRBV20-1 | . | TRBD1 | CSASSTGDYNSPLHF | TGCAGTGCTTCTTCGACAGGGGACTATAATTCACCCCTCCACTTT
TRBJ2-7 | TRBV20-1 | . | TRBD2 | CSARDISGASYEQYF | TGCAGTGCTAGAGATATTAGCGGGGCCTCCTACGAGCAGTACTTC
TRBJ1-6 | TRBV6-6 | . | . | CASSYSEGLGSPLHF | TGTGCCAGCAGTTACAGCGAGGGGTTGGGGTCACCCCTCCACTTT
TRBJ2-3 | TRBV11-2 | . | . | CASSIDPPTQYF | TGTGCCAGCAGCATCGACCCCCCCACGCAGTATTTT
TRBJ1-1 | TRBV6-5 | few | . | CASSYAGMDTEAFF | TGTGCCAGCAGTTACGCGGGTATGGACACTGAAGCTTTCTTT
TRBJ1-1 | TRBV20-1 | few | . | CSVTGTQNTEAFF | TGCAGCGTCACCGGGACACAGAACACTGAAGCTTTCTTT
TRBJ2-1 | TRBV10-2 | few | . | CASSRGRGEQFF | TGCGCCAGCAGCCGGGGGAGAGGGGAGCAGTTCTTC
TRBJ2-7 | TRBV5-1 | many | . | CASSLTNTGMQYF | TGCGCCAGCAGCTTAACCAACACAGGGATGCAGTACTTC
TRBJ1-1 | TRBV4-3 | few | . | CASSPMALGVNTEAFF | TGCGCCAGCAGCCCGATGGCCCTGGGCGTCAACACTGAAGCTTTCTTT